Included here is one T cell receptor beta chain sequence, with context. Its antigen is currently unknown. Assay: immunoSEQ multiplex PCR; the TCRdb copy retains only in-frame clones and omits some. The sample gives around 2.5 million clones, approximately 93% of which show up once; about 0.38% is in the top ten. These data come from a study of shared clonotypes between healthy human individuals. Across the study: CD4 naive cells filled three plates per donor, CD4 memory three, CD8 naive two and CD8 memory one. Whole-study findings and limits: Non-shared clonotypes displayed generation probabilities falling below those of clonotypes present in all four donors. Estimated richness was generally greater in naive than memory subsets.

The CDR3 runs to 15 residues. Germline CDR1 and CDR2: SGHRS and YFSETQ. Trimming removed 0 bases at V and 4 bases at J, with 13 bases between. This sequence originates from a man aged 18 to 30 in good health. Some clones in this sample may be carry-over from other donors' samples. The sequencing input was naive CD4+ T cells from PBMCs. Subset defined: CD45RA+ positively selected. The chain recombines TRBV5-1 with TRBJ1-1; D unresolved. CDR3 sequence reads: CASSLAGSWSTEAFF. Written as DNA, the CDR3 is TGCGCCAGCAGCTTGGCGGGGTCGTGGAGCACTGAAGCTTTCTTT.